A single sample is the source of the 31 T cell receptor beta chains below, sequenced in a study of beta chain features in type 1 diabetes. Expressed TCRB transcripts were sequenced because the entire RNA isolate underwent reverse transcription. Profiled with immunoSEQ multiplex PCR; TCRdb holds only in-frame clones, not every one. The table shows some 500,000 clones, with over 9.5% occurring only once. Sequencing was carried out using naive CD4+ T cells from blood. These receptors all stem from a woman aged 18-29 years in good health.

This chain uses TRBV7-2 with TRBJ1-3; D is unresolved. The CDR3 spans 15 residues. CDR1 and CDR2 from the germline V gene are SGHTA and FQGNSA. V was cut by 1 base and J by 2 bases, with 9 bases left in between. The CDR3 DNA sequence: TGTGCCAGCAGCTTAGTTCCATTCCCTGGAAACACCATATATTTT. Its protein is CASSLVPFPGNTIYF.

This clone was seen a handful of times. The rearrangement uses TRBV11-2 and TRBJ2-7, with a tentative D call TRBD2 (5 bases). Trimming pared 5 bases from V and 1 base from J, leaving 15 bases between. This CDR3 comprises 15 residues. Per germline, CDR1 SGHAT and CDR2 FQNNGV. The CDR3: CASSPSHSGSYEQYF. CDR3 bases: TGTGCCAGCAGCCCCAGTCATTCGGGGTCCTACGAGCAGTACTTC. Drawing the rest from reference TRBV11-2 and TRBJ2-7, the complete variable domain is EAGVAQSPRYKIIEKRQSVAFWCNPISGHATLYWYQQILGQGPKLLIQFQNNGVVDDSQLPKDRFSAERLKGVDSTLKIQPAKLEDSAVYLCASSPSHSGSYEQYFGPGTRLTVT.

The chain is built from TRBV7-2 and TRBJ1-2; 10 bases agree with TRBD1. The CDR3 consists of 15 residues. Germline CDR1 is SGHTA and CDR2 is FQGNSA. The ends lost 4 bases at V and 4 bases at J; junction bases unmatched: 6. CDR3 loop: CASSSGTGASYGYTF. In DNA form, the CDR3 reads TGTGCCAGCAGCTCCGGGACAGGGGCGAGCTATGGCTACACCTTC.

This clone was recorded a few times. The chain couples TRBV5-1 to TRBJ1-1; D is undetermined. This CDR3 comprises 15 residues. Trimming shortened V by 1 base and J by 0 bases, and 10 bases separated the two germline ends. Germline CDR1 reads SGHRS; CDR2 reads YFSETQ. The CDR3 sequence: CASSLFQAMNTEAFF. The CDR3, as DNA: TGCGCCAGCAGCTTGTTCCAGGCCATGAACACTGAAGCTTTCTTT.

The chain combines TRBV2 with TRBJ2-6, with TRBD2 matching 7 bases. Looked up from germline, CDR1 is SNHLY and CDR2 is FYNNEI. This CDR3 spans 19 amino acids. V lost 5 bases and J lost 0; bases outside the gene matches: 13. CDR3 nucleotide sequence: TGTGCCAGCAGTCCCATGGGAGGGTTTGGGAGCTCTGGGGCCAACGTCCTGACTTTC. The encoded protein is CASSPMGGFGSSGANVLTF.

The chain links TRBV5-4 to TRBJ1-2; perhaps TRBD1 as D (6 bases). Germline CDR1 and CDR2: SGHNT and YYREEE (reference sequence). V lost 5 bases, J lost 8 bases, and 16 bases lay in between. The CDR3 covers 13 residues. The CDR3 DNA follows: TGTGCCAGCAGTTTAACAGGGTTGCGGGGCTACACCTTC. As protein: CASSLTGLRGYTF.

This clone has just a few counts. The chain couples TRBV27 to TRBJ2-1; D is unclear. V was cut by 5 bases and J by 2 bases, with 4 bases left in between. Per germline, CDR1 MNHEY and CDR2 SMNVEV (reference sequence). The CDR3 extends over 12 amino acids. This CDR3 reads CASSTTYNEQFF. CDR3 DNA: TGTGCCAGCAGTACGACCTACAATGAGCAGTTCTTC.

The gene calls are TRBV18 and TRBJ2-6, with a weak D call TRBD2 (6 bases). Germline CDR1 reads KGHSH; CDR2 reads LQKENI. The CDR3 loop spans 19 amino acids. V was trimmed by 3 bases and J by 3 bases, leaving 21 bases between them. The CDR3, as DNA: TGTGCCAGCTCACCGCGGGACCTCATACTGCAAGTTGGGGCCAACGTCCTGACTTTC. Protein product: CASSPRDLILQVGANVLTF.

The rearrangement links TRBV25-1 to TRBJ1-2; D possibly corresponds to TRBD1 (5 bases). Trimming left V 6 bases short and J 0 bases short, with 11 bases between. The CDR3 totals 14 residues. The V gene's germline CDR1 is MGHDK and CDR2 SYGVNS. Here the CDR3 DNA reads TGTGCCAGCAGAGGGACTTCGGCTAACTATGGCTACACCTTC. Its protein product is CASRGTSANYGYTF.

This clone appeared a few times. The CDR3 nucleotides are TGTGCCAGCAGCCCTAGGACTGGCTGGCGTCAAGAGACCCAGTACTTC. It encodes CASSPRTGWRQETQYF. The J gene is TRBJ2-5, the V gene TRBV7-2; D is possibly TRBD2 (5 bases). The germline V gene encodes CDR1 SGHTA and CDR2 FQGNSA. The V end lost 5 bases, the J end lost 2 bases, and 18 bases lay between the germline ends. The CDR3 sequence is 16 residues long.

The rearrangement uses TRBV4-2 and TRBJ2-1; D is undetermined. CDR3 length: 15 amino acids. Germline CDR1 is LGHNA and CDR2 is YNFKEQ. Trimming left V 4 bases short and J 8 bases short, with 18 bases between. DNA of the CDR3: TGTGCCAGCAGCCTGGTTAACACCCCAGATGATGAGCAGTTCTTC. Protein sequence: CASSLVNTPDDEQFF.

The rearrangement uses TRBV7-2 and TRBJ2-7; 11 bases match TRBD2. Germline V gene lookup returns CDR1 SGHTA and CDR2 FQGNSA. This CDR3 spans 15 amino acids. J gave up 2 bases and V 1 base, and 1 base lay outside the gene matches. The CDR3 reads CASSLGSGGAYEQYV. CDR3 nucleotides: TGTGCCAGCAGCTTAGGTAGCGGGGGGGCCTACGAGCAGTACGTC.

The chain recombines TRBV29-1 with TRBJ1-6, with a possible D match to TRBD1 (5 bases). The CDR3 runs 14 residues. In germline, CDR1 is SQVTM, CDR2 ANQGSEA. Trimming stripped 6 bases from V and 7 bases from J, with 16 bases between. CDR3 nucleotide sequence: TGCAGCGTAGCCGCAGGGAATGACAATTCACCCCTCCACTTT. Residues: CSVAAGNDNSPLHF. The full variable domain, rest sourced from reference TRBV29-1 and TRBJ1-6, is SAVISQKPSRDICQRGTSLTIQCQVDSQVTMMFWYRQQPGQSLTLIATANQGSEATYESGFVIDKFPISRPNLTFSTLTVSNMSPEDSSIYLCSVAAGNDNSPLHFGNGTRLTVT.

This sequence joins TRBV2 and TRBJ2-1, with D possibly being TRBD1 or TRBD2 (6 bases each). V gave up 3 bases and J gave up 9 bases, with 15 bases separating them. Germline V gene sequence: CDR1 SNHLY, CDR2 FYNNEI. The CDR3 extends over 14 amino acids. CDR3 sequence reads: CASSDARGGGEQFF. For the CDR3, the DNA is TGTGCCAGCAGTGACGCTCGTGGAGGGGGTGAGCAGTTCTTC.

This sequence joins TRBV12-5 and TRBJ2-3; D is unresolved. Trimming took off 3 bases at V and 7 bases at J, with 11 bases between the two ends. The CDR3 is 13 amino acids. The germline V gene encodes CDR1 LGHNT and CDR2 FRNRAP. The CDR3 protein is CASGFGSGHTQYF. DNA for the CDR3: TGTGCTAGTGGTTTCGGTTCGGGCCATACGCAGTATTTT. Combining the CDR3 with reference TRBV12-5 and TRBJ2-3 gives the whole variable domain DARVTQTPRHKVTEMGQEVTMRCQPILGHNTVFWYRQTMMQGLELLAYFRNRAPLDDSGMPKDRFSAEMPDATLATLKIQPSEPRDSAVYFCASGFGSGHTQYFGPGTRLTVL.

The genes are TRBV7-2 and TRBJ2-7; a weak D match, TRBD2 (7 bases). The CDR3 runs to 15 residues. V shed 1 base and J shed 4 bases, with 14 bases lying between them. CDR1 and CDR2 from the germline V gene are SGHTA and FQGNSA. CDR3 sequence: CASSLEAGGPYEQYV. In nucleotides, the CDR3 is TGTGCCAGCAGCTTAGAAGCCGGGGGGCCTTACGAGCAGTACGTC.

This clone was seen only a few times. V gene TRBV29-1 combines with J gene TRBJ2-2, with 8 bases lining up with TRBD1. The CDR3 extends over 14 amino acids. V trimming: 4 bases; J trimming: 4 bases; junction bases outside the gene matches: 5. Germline assignment: CDR1 SQVTM and CDR2 ANQGSEA. Written as DNA, the CDR3 is TGCAGCGTTGCGACAGGGGAGAGCACCGGGGAGCTGTTTTTT. Translating gives CSVATGESTGELFF.

The chain recombines TRBV4-3 with TRBJ2-5, with 8 bases identical to TRBD1. After removal of 4 bases from V and 3 bases from J, the junction contained 16 bases not matched to a gene. Germline-derived CDR1 and CDR2 are LGHNA and YSLEER. The CDR3 contains 18 residues. CDR3 sequence reads: CASSPRKTSGGGEETQYF. As DNA, the CDR3 is TGCGCCAGCAGCCCCCGGAAAACATCAGGGGGCGGAGAAGAGACCCAGTACTTC.

This chain uses TRBV4-1 with TRBJ1-2, with TRBD1 matching over 10 bases. Germline V gene lookup returns CDR1 MGHRA and CDR2 YSYEKL. The J segment lost 2 bases and the V segment lost 2 bases, leaving 5 bases of the junction unmatched. The CDR3 consists of 16 residues. The CDR3 nucleotides are TGCGCCAGCAGCCAAACCGGGACAGGGGCGAACTATGGCTACACCTTC. It codes for CASSQTGTGANYGYTF.

This clone has only a few counts. The gene calls are TRBV5-6 and TRBJ2-3; no clear D. V gave up 0 bases and J gave up 6 bases, with 14 bases separating them. The germline V gene encodes CDR1 SGHDT and CDR2 YYEEEE. The CDR3 consists of 15 residues. The CDR3 region is CASSLVVASRDTQYF. Written as DNA, the CDR3 is TGTGCCAGCAGCTTGGTTGTCGCCAGCCGGGATACGCAGTATTTT.

The V call is TRBV2, the J call TRBJ2-1; D possibly corresponds to TRBD2 (5 bases). Germline CDR1 SNHLY, CDR2 FYNNEI. The CDR3 consists of 13 residues. V dropped 6 bases and J dropped 6 bases, with 12 bases sitting between them. Here the CDR3 reads CASRLEGPNEQFF. The CDR3 DNA sequence: TGTGCCAGCAGACTAGAAGGTCCCAATGAGCAGTTCTTC.

This clone has a handful of counts. This chain's CDR3 is CAISDFGYNEQFF. CDR3 DNA: TGTGCCATCAGTGATTTCGGGTACAATGAGCAGTTCTTC. V is TRBV10-3 and J is TRBJ2-1; D is undetermined. Between the trimmed V and J ends, which lost 3 bases and 4 bases, there was a span of 7 bases. Germline loops: CDR1 ENHRY, CDR2 SYGVKD. This CDR3 region has 13 residues.

This sequence joins TRBV7-2 and TRBJ2-1, with TRBD1 identical over 7 bases. After removal of 5 bases from V and 4 bases from J, the junction contained 11 bases not matched to a gene. Looked up from germline, CDR1 is SGHTA and CDR2 is FQGNSA. The CDR3 extends over 16 amino acids. The CDR3 here is CASSAQGQTFYNEQFF. In nucleotides, the CDR3 is TGTGCCAGCAGCGCCCAGGGACAGACTTTTTACAATGAGCAGTTCTTC.

This clone was counted a few times. The CDR3 sequence is CASSFTNHQTYEQYF. The CDR3 DNA sequence: TGTGCCAGCAGCTTTACCAATCACCAAACCTACGAGCAGTACTTC. This rearrangement joins TRBV11-2 to TRBJ2-7; D unresolved. V was cut by 3 bases and J by 2 bases, with 14 bases left in between. The V gene's germline CDR1 is SGHAT and CDR2 FQNNGV. The length of the CDR3 is 15 residues.

This clone was detected only a few times. The V gene is TRBV13, the J gene TRBJ1-3; 7 bases are a match to TRBD1. There are 15 residues in the CDR3. CDR1 PRHDT and CDR2 FYEKMQ come from the germline V gene (reference sequence). The J segment lost 3 bases and the V segment lost 5 bases, leaving 7 bases of the junction unmatched. In nucleotides, the CDR3 is TGTGCCAGCAGCCGCGACAGGGCGCGTGGAAACACCATATATTTT. Residues: CASSRDRARGNTIYF.

V is TRBV4-2 and J is TRBJ2-5; D uncertain. V was pared by 1 base and J by 4 bases, with 16 bases between. CDR1 and CDR2 (germline): LGHNA, YNFKEQ. The CDR3 runs to 16 residues. CDR3: CASSQGAGPARETQYF. In nucleotides, the CDR3 is TGTGCCAGCAGCCAAGGTGCAGGTCCTGCTCGAGAGACCCAGTACTTC.

The genes are TRBV20-1 and TRBJ1-1; the D is unclear. CDR3 length: 10 residues. Germline-derived CDR1 and CDR2 are DFQATT and SNEGSKA (reference sequence). The CDR3 reads CSVRRVEAFF. CDR3 nucleotides: TGCAGCGTTCGACGGGTTGAAGCTTTCTTT.

This clone was seen more than once but under ten times. The genes are TRBV7-2 and TRBJ2-1, with D possibly TRBD2 on 6 matching bases. The V end lost 1 base, the J end lost 0 bases, and 7 bases lay between the germline ends. Germline CDR1 SGHTA, CDR2 FQGNSA. The CDR3 contains 15 residues. DNA of the CDR3: TGTGCCAGCAGCTTAGACGGGAGCTCCTACAATGAGCAGTTCTTC. This encodes CASSLDGSSYNEQFF.

This clone was found many times. Distinct nucleotide sequences in the sample also encode this CDR3. The V and J genes are TRBV7-6 and TRBJ2-5, with D unclear. Per germline, CDR1 SGHVS and CDR2 FNYEAQ. Trimming took off 2 bases at V and 2 bases at J, with 0 bases between the two ends. CDR3 length: 11 amino acids. The CDR3 loop reads CASSLQETQYF. CDR3 nucleotides: TGTGCCAGCAGCTTACAAGAGACCCAGTACTTC.

This clone was counted a few times. The rearrangement uses TRBV7-2 and TRBJ2-7; D is perhaps TRBD1 (5 bases). V lost 1 base, J lost 0 bases, and 10 bases lay in between. Germline CDR1 is SGHTA and CDR2 is FQGNSA. There are 15 residues in the CDR3. The CDR3 here is CASSLGTGSSYEQYF. As DNA, the CDR3 is TGTGCCAGCAGCTTAGGAACAGGCAGCTCCTACGAGCAGTACTTC.

The gene calls are TRBV9 and TRBJ2-1; 8 bases are shared with TRBD2. V shed 7 bases and J 4 bases; nucleotides not matched to a gene: 10. The CDR3 has 15 residues. The germline gives CDR1 SGDLS, CDR2 YYNGEE. CDR3 nucleotides: TGTGCCAGCGGTCCGGGACTAGGGGTATACAATGAGCAGTTCTTC. Its protein product is CASGPGLGVYNEQFF.